This T cell receptor beta chain was sequenced during a study of Ad26.COV2.S vaccination and SARS-CoV-2 variants. Some clones are missing from TCRdb's copy, which holds only in-frame ones; the method was immunoSEQ multiplex PCR. This table has more than 150,000 clones, roughly nine tenths appearing once. General observations from the study: The analyses of TCR breadth and depth may have understated the size of total T cell responses. Post-vaccination spike-specific CD8+ and CD4+ T cell responses reportedly had substantial breadth. Individuals receiving vaccine had higher spike-specific TCR breadth than placebo recipients did. Breadth of non-spike TCRs did not differ between vaccinees and placebo recipients.

Looked up from germline, CDR1 is GTSNPN and CDR2 is SVGIG (reference sequence). With V trimmed by 2 bases and J by 4 bases, 8 bases remained unmatched. The CDR3 has 15 amino acids. A remark on this clone: Its antigen is currently unknown.

This chain links TRBV30 with TRBJ2-3, with 8 bases fitting TRBD2. Here the sequenced sample was peripheral blood, taken after recovery from COVID-19. The sequence was collected from a human donor who had recovered from COVID-19. CDR3 sequence (DNA): TGTGCCTGGAGTCTAACGGGGGGGCCAGCAGATACGCAGTATTTT. Residues: CAWSLTGGPADTQYF.